This is a list of T cell receptor beta chains from one sample in a study of T cells after yellow fever vaccination. TCRdb re-derived calls from the 5' RACE reads in MiXCR, one entry per CDR3 protein. Of fewer than 450,000 distinct CDR3 sequences listed, 4% are singletons. The sequencing used PBMCs, collected 5 days after the yellow fever booster vaccination. These receptors were obtained from a man younger than 35 who received the YFV17D yellow fever vaccine. CDR3s include the opening cysteine and the closing phenylalanine or tryptophan. Each record gives: V gene, D gene, J gene, clone size, CDR3 DNA, CDR3 protein. A D gene is named only where the DNA matches it firmly. Part of the rows lack a size; the others show once, few, many or a class for expanded clones.

v_call: TRBV4-3
d_call: -
j_call: TRBJ2-3
clone_size: -
cdr3_nt: TGCGCCAGCAGCCAAGGGGTGGCGGCATCGCAGTATTTT
cdr3_aa: CASSQGVAASQYF

v_call: TRBV4-2
d_call: TRBD2
j_call: TRBJ2-3
clone_size: many
cdr3_nt: TGTGCCAGCAGCCACGGACTAGCGGGGGATACAGATACGCAGTATTTT
cdr3_aa: CASSHGLAGDTDTQYF

v_call: TRBV28
d_call: -
j_call: TRBJ2-1
clone_size: few
cdr3_nt: TGTGCCAGCAGTTTGGGGGGCTACGATGAGCAGTTCTTC
cdr3_aa: CASSLGGYDEQFF

v_call: TRBV29-1
d_call: TRBD1
j_call: TRBJ1-2
clone_size: many
cdr3_nt: TGCAGCGCCTCCATGGACAGGAGAAGAGGCTACACCTTC
cdr3_aa: CSASMDRRRGYTF

v_call: TRBV6-5
d_call: TRBD1
j_call: TRBJ1-6
clone_size: few
cdr3_nt: TGTGCCAGCAGACCTCACCCGAGGACAGGGTGGGAAGGGACCCTCCACTTT
cdr3_aa: CASRPHPRTGWEGTLHF

v_call: TRBV4-3
d_call: -
j_call: TRBJ2-3
clone_size: -
cdr3_nt: TGCGCCAGCAGCCATACCCCGGCGAGGGGCCCAGATACGCAGTATTTT
cdr3_aa: CASSHTPARGPDTQYF

v_call: TRBV4-3
d_call: -
j_call: TRBJ1-6
clone_size: many
cdr3_nt: TGCGCCAGCAGCCAGGGGACCCGGCGGACACCCCTCCACTTT
cdr3_aa: CASSQGTRRTPLHF

v_call: TRBV12-3/TRBV12-4
d_call: TRBD1
j_call: TRBJ1-2
clone_size: -
cdr3_nt: TGTGCCAGCAGTTTACACAGGGGGCGAGCTAACTATGGCTACACCTTC
cdr3_aa: CASSLHRGRANYGYTF

v_call: TRBV24-1
d_call: -
j_call: TRBJ2-2
clone_size: -
cdr3_nt: TGTGCCACCAGTGATTGGGCCACCGGGGAGCTGTTTTTT
cdr3_aa: CATSDWATGELFF

v_call: TRBV5-1
d_call: -
j_call: TRBJ1-1
clone_size: -
cdr3_nt: TGCGCCAGCAGCTCCAGGGGATCGAGGAACACTGAAGCTTTCTTT
cdr3_aa: CASSSRGSRNTEAFF

v_call: TRBV6-6
d_call: TRBD1
j_call: TRBJ1-1
clone_size: -
cdr3_nt: TGTGCCAGCAGTTACCACGGGACAGGGGACACTGAAGCTTTCTTT
cdr3_aa: CASSYHGTGDTEAFF

v_call: TRBV7-2
d_call: TRBD1
j_call: TRBJ2-5
clone_size: many
cdr3_nt: TGTGCCAGCAGGGAACCCAGGGGGCTGGTAGAGACCCAGTACTTC
cdr3_aa: CASREPRGLVETQYF

v_call: TRBV18
d_call: -
j_call: TRBJ2-3
clone_size: -
cdr3_nt: TGTGCCAGCTCACCAGGGGGTGGTCAGCTCCGCACAGATACGCAGTATTTT
cdr3_aa: CASSPGGGQLRTDTQYF

v_call: TRBV5-1
d_call: -
j_call: TRBJ2-2
clone_size: few
cdr3_nt: TGCGCCAGCAGCTTGGGTGACCCGGCGGGGACCGGGGAGCTGTTTTTT
cdr3_aa: CASSLGDPAGTGELFF

v_call: TRBV11-2
d_call: -
j_call: TRBJ2-1
clone_size: -
cdr3_nt: TGTGCCAGCAGCTTATCGGGCGAAGGGGCTGAGCAGTTCTTC
cdr3_aa: CASSLSGEGAEQFF

v_call: TRBV20-1
d_call: -
j_call: TRBJ2-7
clone_size: many
cdr3_nt: TGCAGTGCTAGGCCATTCACAGGGACGGAATACGAGCAGTACTTC
cdr3_aa: CSARPFTGTEYEQYF

v_call: TRBV5-4
d_call: TRBD1
j_call: TRBJ2-6
clone_size: -
cdr3_nt: TGTGCCAGCAGCCTGGGGATGAGGGGTACAGGGGGTGCTGGGGCCAACGTCCTGACTTTC
cdr3_aa: CASSLGMRGTGGAGANVLTF

v_call: TRBV27
d_call: TRBD1
j_call: TRBJ2-7
clone_size: -
cdr3_nt: TGTGCCAGCAGTATCGGACAGGGGGGCGAGCAGTACTTC
cdr3_aa: CASSIGQGGEQYF

v_call: TRBV7-6
d_call: TRBD2
j_call: TRBJ2-3
clone_size: many
cdr3_nt: TGTGCCAGCAGCTCACTAGCGGGGGGGGGCACAGATACGCAGTATTTT
cdr3_aa: CASSSLAGGGTDTQYF

v_call: TRBV29-1
d_call: TRBD2
j_call: TRBJ2-1
clone_size: many
cdr3_nt: TGCAGCGTTGAGAAGGGTAGCGGGTTCGACAATGAGCAGTTCTTC
cdr3_aa: CSVEKGSGFDNEQFF

v_call: TRBV4-2
d_call: -
j_call: TRBJ1-2
clone_size: few
cdr3_nt: TGTGCCAGCAGCCAAGAACCGGGGCTCCTCGAAAACTATGGCTACACCTTC
cdr3_aa: CASSQEPGLLENYGYTF

v_call: TRBV7-2
d_call: -
j_call: TRBJ2-7
clone_size: -
cdr3_nt: TGTGCCAGCAGCTCCCAGGGGGGGCTCTACGAGCAGTACTTC
cdr3_aa: CASSSQGGLYEQYF

v_call: TRBV5-1
d_call: -
j_call: TRBJ2-5
clone_size: many
cdr3_nt: TGCGCCAGCAGCGTACAGGGAATTGAGACCCAGTACTTC
cdr3_aa: CASSVQGIETQYF

v_call: TRBV20-1
d_call: -
j_call: TRBJ1-5
clone_size: few
cdr3_nt: TGCAGTGCCCCGTTAGGGTCTCAGCCCCAGCATTTT
cdr3_aa: CSAPLGSQPQHF

v_call: TRBV4-1
d_call: TRBD2
j_call: TRBJ2-2
clone_size: few
cdr3_nt: TGCGCCAGCAGCCAAGATTCGCGGGGGTACACCGGGGAGCTGTTTTTT
cdr3_aa: CASSQDSRGYTGELFF

v_call: TRBV12-3/TRBV12-4
d_call: -
j_call: TRBJ2-5
clone_size: many
cdr3_nt: TGTGCCAGCAGTCTCAGCCGGGGCGGCTTGGGGGAGACCCAGTACTTC
cdr3_aa: CASSLSRGGLGETQYF

v_call: TRBV5-5
d_call: -
j_call: TRBJ2-2
clone_size: few
cdr3_nt: TGTGCCAGCACCCCGACGAGTAGGGGACCCGGGGAGCTGTTTTTT
cdr3_aa: CASTPTSRGPGELFF

v_call: TRBV15
d_call: TRBD2
j_call: TRBJ2-3
clone_size: few
cdr3_nt: TGTGCCACCAGCACACCGGGACTAGCAGCCAGAACGCAGTATTTT
cdr3_aa: CATSTPGLAARTQYF

v_call: TRBV4-1
d_call: -
j_call: TRBJ2-7
clone_size: many
cdr3_nt: TGCGCCAGCAGCCAAACGGCCTCCTACGAGCAGTACTTC
cdr3_aa: CASSQTASYEQYF

v_call: TRBV21-1
d_call: -
j_call: TRBJ1-6
clone_size: few
cdr3_nt: TGTGCCAGCAGCAAAGAGCGGGGGCCAAGATATAATTCACCCCTCCACTTT
cdr3_aa: CASSKERGPRYNSPLHF

v_call: TRBV30
d_call: TRBD1
j_call: TRBJ1-4
clone_size: -
cdr3_nt: TGTGCCACCTCGGGACAGGGTCACGATGAAAAACTGTTTTTT
cdr3_aa: CATSGQGHDEKLFF

v_call: TRBV28
d_call: TRBD1
j_call: TRBJ1-6
clone_size: -
cdr3_nt: TGTGCCAGCAGTCCTTACGACAGGGGGATGACCCTCCACTTT
cdr3_aa: CASSPYDRGMTLHF

v_call: TRBV5-4
d_call: -
j_call: TRBJ2-4
clone_size: many
cdr3_nt: TGTGCCAGCAGCTTGGTCGCTGGAAACATTCAGTACTTC
cdr3_aa: CASSLVAGNIQYF

v_call: TRBV5-6
d_call: -
j_call: TRBJ2-1
clone_size: few
cdr3_nt: TGTGCCAGCAGCTTGGCAGGGCGGAATGAGCAGTTCTTC
cdr3_aa: CASSLAGRNEQFF

v_call: TRBV7-2
d_call: TRBD2
j_call: TRBJ2-2
clone_size: many
cdr3_nt: TGTGCCAGCAGCTTAGCGTCTAGCGGGATAGGGGAGCTGTTTTTT
cdr3_aa: CASSLASSGIGELFF

v_call: TRBV12-3/TRBV12-4
d_call: -
j_call: TRBJ2-2
clone_size: many
cdr3_nt: TGTGCCAGCAGTTTTTTTACCGGGGAGCTGTTTTTT
cdr3_aa: CASSFFTGELFF

v_call: TRBV29-1
d_call: -
j_call: TRBJ2-3
clone_size: -
cdr3_nt: TGCAGCGCCGGACGGCTCCTCCCCACAGATACGCAGTATTTT
cdr3_aa: CSAGRLLPTDTQYF

v_call: TRBV4-1
d_call: -
j_call: TRBJ1-2
clone_size: few
cdr3_nt: TGCGCCAGCAGCCCAGTAGGCTACACCTTC
cdr3_aa: CASSPVGYTF

v_call: TRBV6-5
d_call: -
j_call: TRBJ2-2
clone_size: few
cdr3_nt: TGTGCCAGCAGGCGACCTACAGGCGCTGGGGAGCTGTTTTTT
cdr3_aa: CASRRPTGAGELFF

v_call: TRBV7-7
d_call: TRBD1
j_call: TRBJ2-5
clone_size: -
cdr3_nt: TGTGCCAGCAGCTTAGGGGGACAGGGGGGAGAGACCCAGTACTTC
cdr3_aa: CASSLGGQGGETQYF

v_call: TRBV18
d_call: -
j_call: TRBJ1-2
clone_size: -
cdr3_nt: TGTGCCAGCTCACCAAACAGGGCCAGATATGGCTACACCTTC
cdr3_aa: CASSPNRARYGYTF

v_call: TRBV18
d_call: TRBD1
j_call: TRBJ2-1
clone_size: many
cdr3_nt: TGTGCCAGCTCACCAGAGCAGGGGGCGATAAGTGAGCAGTTCTTC
cdr3_aa: CASSPEQGAISEQFF

v_call: TRBV12-3/TRBV12-4
d_call: TRBD2
j_call: TRBJ2-7
clone_size: -
cdr3_nt: TGTGCCAGCAGCGGGACTAGCGGACTTGTCACCTCCTACGAGCAGTACTTC
cdr3_aa: CASSGTSGLVTSYEQYF

v_call: TRBV7-2
d_call: -
j_call: TRBJ1-1
clone_size: few
cdr3_nt: TGTGCCAGCAGCCCCCATACGCGATCTGAAGCTTTCTTT
cdr3_aa: CASSPHTRSEAFF

v_call: TRBV20-1
d_call: -
j_call: TRBJ1-1
clone_size: -
cdr3_nt: TGCAGTGCTATCACCGACAGGAACACTGAAGCTTTCTTT
cdr3_aa: CSAITDRNTEAFF

v_call: TRBV5-1
d_call: -
j_call: TRBJ2-2
clone_size: few
cdr3_nt: TGCGCCAGCAGCTTCAACAGGGGAGGGTACTCCGGGGAGCTGTTTTTT
cdr3_aa: CASSFNRGGYSGELFF

v_call: TRBV9
d_call: -
j_call: TRBJ2-1
clone_size: many
cdr3_nt: TGTGCCAGCAGCTCAGGTGGCAATGAGCAGTTCTTC
cdr3_aa: CASSSGGNEQFF

v_call: TRBV5-1
d_call: -
j_call: TRBJ2-3
clone_size: few
cdr3_nt: TGCGCCAGCAGCTTGTCGGCGGACAGCCTCACAGATACGCAGTATTTT
cdr3_aa: CASSLSADSLTDTQYF

v_call: TRBV5-1
d_call: TRBD1
j_call: TRBJ1-2
clone_size: -
cdr3_nt: TGCGCCAGCAGCTTAACAGGGGGCAACTATGGCTACACCTTC
cdr3_aa: CASSLTGGNYGYTF